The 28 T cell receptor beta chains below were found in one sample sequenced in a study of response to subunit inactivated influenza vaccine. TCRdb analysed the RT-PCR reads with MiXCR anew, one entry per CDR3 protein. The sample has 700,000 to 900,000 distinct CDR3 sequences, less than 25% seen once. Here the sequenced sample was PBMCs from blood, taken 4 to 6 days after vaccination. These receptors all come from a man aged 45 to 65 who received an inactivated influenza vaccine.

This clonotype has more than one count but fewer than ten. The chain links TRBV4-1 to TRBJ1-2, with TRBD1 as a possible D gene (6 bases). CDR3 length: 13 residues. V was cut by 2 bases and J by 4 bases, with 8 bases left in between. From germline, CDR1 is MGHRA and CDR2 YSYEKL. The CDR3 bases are TGCGCCAGCAGCCAATCGGACAGCTATGGCTACACCTTC. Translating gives CASSQSDSYGYTF.

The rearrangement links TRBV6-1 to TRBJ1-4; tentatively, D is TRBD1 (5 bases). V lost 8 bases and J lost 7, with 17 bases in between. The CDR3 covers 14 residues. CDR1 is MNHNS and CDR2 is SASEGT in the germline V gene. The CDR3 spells CASGSRQGSEKLFF. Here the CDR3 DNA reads TGTGCCAGCGGGAGTCGGCAGGGATCTGAAAAACTGTTTTTT.

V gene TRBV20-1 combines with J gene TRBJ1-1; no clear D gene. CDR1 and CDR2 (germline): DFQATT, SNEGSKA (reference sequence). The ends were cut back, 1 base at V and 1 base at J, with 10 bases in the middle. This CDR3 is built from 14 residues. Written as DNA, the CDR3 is TGCAGTGCTAGAGCTCCAGGTGGGAACACTGAAGCTTTCTTT. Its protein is CSARAPGGNTEAFF.

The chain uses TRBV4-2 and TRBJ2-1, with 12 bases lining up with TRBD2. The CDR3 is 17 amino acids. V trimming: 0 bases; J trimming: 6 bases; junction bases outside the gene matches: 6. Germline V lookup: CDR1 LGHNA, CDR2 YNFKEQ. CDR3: CASSQDPGLAGSNEQFF. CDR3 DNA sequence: TGTGCCAGCAGCCAAGACCCGGGACTAGCGGGTAGCAATGAGCAGTTCTTC.

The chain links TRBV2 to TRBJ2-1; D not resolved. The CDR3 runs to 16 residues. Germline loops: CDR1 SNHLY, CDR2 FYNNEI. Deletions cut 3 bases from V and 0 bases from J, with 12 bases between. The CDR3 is CASSDLLKSSYNEQFF. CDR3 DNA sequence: TGTGCCAGCAGTGATTTACTGAAGAGCTCCTACAATGAGCAGTTCTTC.

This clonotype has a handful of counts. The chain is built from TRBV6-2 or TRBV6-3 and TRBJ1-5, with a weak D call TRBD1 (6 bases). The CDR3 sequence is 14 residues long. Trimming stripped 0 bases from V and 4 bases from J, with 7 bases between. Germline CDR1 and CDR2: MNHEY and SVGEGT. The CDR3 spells CASSYSTGNQPQHF. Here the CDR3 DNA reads TGTGCCAGCAGTTACTCAACAGGGAATCAGCCCCAGCATTTT.

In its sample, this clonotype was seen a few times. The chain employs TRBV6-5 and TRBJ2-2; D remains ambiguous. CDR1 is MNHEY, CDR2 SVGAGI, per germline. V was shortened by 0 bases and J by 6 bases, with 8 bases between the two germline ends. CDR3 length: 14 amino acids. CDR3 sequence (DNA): TGTGCCAGCAGTTACTCACCCGGGTCCGGGGAGCTGTTTTTT. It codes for CASSYSPGSGELFF.

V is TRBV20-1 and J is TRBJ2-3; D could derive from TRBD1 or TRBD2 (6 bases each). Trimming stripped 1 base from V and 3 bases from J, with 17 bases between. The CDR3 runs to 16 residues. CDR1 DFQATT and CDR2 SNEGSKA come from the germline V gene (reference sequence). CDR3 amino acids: CSARGPVGGGTDTQYF. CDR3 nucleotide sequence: TGCAGTGCTAGAGGTCCCGTTGGAGGGGGGACAGATACGCAGTATTTT.

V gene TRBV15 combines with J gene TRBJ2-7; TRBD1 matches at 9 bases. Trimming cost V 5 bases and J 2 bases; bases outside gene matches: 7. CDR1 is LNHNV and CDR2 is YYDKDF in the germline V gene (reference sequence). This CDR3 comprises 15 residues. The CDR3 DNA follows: TGTGCCACCAGCCTTGACAGGGGGGGCCCCTACGAGCAGTACTTC. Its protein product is CATSLDRGGPYEQYF.

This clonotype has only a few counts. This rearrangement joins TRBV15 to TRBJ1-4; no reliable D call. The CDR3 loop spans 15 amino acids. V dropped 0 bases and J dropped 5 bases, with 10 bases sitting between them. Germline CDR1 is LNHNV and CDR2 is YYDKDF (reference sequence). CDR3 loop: CATSRDRGQNEKLFF. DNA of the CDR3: TGTGCCACCAGCAGAGATCGTGGGCAAAATGAAAAACTGTTTTTT. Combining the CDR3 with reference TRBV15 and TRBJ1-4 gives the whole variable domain DAMVIQNPRYQVTQFGKPVTLSCSQTLNHNVMYWYQQKSSQAPKLLFHYYDKDFNNEADTPDNFQSRRPNTSFCFLDIRSPGLGDTAMYLCATSRDRGQNEKLFFGSGTQLSVL.

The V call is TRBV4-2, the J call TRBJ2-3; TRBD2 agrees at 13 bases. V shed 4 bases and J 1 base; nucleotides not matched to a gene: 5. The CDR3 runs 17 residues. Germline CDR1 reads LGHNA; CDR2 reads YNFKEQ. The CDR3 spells CASSRGLAGVRTDTQYF. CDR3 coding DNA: TGTGCCAGCAGCCGTGGACTAGCGGGGGTACGCACAGATACGCAGTATTTT.

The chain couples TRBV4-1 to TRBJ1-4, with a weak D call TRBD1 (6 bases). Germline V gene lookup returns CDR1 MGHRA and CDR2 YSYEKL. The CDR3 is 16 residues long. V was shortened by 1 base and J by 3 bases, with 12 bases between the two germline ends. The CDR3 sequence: CASSQVGAGANEKLFF. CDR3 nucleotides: TGCGCCAGCAGCCAAGTGGGGGCGGGAGCTAATGAAAAACTGTTTTTT.

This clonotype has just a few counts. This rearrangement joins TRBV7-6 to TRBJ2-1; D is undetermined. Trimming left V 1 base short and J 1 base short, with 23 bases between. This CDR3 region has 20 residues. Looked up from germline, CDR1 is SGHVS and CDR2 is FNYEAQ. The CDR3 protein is CASSLGKVMSPTGSYNEQFF. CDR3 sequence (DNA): TGTGCCAGCAGCTTAGGGAAAGTTATGTCTCCCACCGGGTCCTACAATGAGCAGTTCTTC.

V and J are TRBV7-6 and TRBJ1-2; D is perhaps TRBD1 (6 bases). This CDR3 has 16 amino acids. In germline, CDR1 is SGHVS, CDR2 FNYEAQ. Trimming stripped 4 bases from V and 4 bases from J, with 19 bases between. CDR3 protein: CASSSQTGQPGYGYTF. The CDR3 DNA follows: TGTGCCAGCAGCTCGCAGACTGGACAGCCCGGCTATGGCTACACCTTC.

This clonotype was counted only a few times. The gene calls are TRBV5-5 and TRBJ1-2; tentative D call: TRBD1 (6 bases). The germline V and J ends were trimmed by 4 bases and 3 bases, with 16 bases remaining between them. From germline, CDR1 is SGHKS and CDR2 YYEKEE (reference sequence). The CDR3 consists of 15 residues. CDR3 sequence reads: CASSPQGTPDYGYTF. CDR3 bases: TGTGCCAGCAGCCCTCAAGGGACACCGGACTATGGCTACACCTTC.

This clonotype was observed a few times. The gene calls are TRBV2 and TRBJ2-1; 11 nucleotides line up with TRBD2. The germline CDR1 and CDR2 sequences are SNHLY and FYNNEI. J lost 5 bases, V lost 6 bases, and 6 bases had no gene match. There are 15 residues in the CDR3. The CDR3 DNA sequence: TGTGCCAGCAGATTTAGCGGGAGGGCCCACAATGAGCAGTTCTTC. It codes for CASRFSGRAHNEQFF.

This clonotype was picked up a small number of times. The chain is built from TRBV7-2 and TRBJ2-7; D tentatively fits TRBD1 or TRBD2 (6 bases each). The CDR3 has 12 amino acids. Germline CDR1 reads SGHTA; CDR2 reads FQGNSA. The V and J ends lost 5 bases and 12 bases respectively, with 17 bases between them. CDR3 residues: CASSLEGGVPYF. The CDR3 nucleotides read TGTGCCAGCAGCCTAGAGGGGGGAGTACCGTACTTC.

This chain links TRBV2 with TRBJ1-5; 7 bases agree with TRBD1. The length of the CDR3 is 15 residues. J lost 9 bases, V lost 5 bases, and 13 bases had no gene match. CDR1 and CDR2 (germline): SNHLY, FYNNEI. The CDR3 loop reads CASSIGQAVKSPQHF. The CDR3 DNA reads TGTGCCAGCAGTATAGGACAGGCCGTTAAATCGCCCCAGCATTTT.

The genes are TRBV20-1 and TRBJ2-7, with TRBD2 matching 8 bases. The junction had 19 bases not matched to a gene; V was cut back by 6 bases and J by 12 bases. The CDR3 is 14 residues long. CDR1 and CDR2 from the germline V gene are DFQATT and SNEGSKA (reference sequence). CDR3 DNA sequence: TGCAGTGCCACCAGGGCGGGACTAGGCGGGGTTGGGTACTTC. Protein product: CSATRAGLGGVGYF.

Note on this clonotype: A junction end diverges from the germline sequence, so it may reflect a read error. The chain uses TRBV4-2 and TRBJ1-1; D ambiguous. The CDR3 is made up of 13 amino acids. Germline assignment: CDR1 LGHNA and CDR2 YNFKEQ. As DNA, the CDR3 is TGTGCCATCAGCCCCACACCGAACACTGAAGCTTTCTTT. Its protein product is CAISPTPNTEAFF.

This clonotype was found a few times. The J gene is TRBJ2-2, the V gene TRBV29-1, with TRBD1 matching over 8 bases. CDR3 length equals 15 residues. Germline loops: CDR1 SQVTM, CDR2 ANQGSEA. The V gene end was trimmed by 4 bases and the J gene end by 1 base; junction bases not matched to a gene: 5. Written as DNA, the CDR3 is TGCAGCGTTGGAATAGGGACAGGGAACACCGGGGAGCTGTTTTTT. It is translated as CSVGIGTGNTGELFF.

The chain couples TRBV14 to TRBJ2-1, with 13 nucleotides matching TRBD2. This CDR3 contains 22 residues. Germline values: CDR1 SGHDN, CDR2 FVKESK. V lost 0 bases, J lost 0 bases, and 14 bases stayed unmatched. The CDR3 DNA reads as TGTGCCAGCAGCCAAGATTTTTGGGGACTAGCGGGGCCCACAAGCTCCTACAATGAGCAGTTCTTC. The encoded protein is CASSQDFWGLAGPTSSYNEQFF. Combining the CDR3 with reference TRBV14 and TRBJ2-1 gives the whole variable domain EAGVTQFPSHSVIEKGQTVTLRCDPISGHDNLYWYRRVMGKEIKFLLHFVKESKQDESGMPNNRFLAERTGGTYSTLKVQPAELEDSGVYFCASSQDFWGLAGPTSSYNEQFFGPGTRLTVL.

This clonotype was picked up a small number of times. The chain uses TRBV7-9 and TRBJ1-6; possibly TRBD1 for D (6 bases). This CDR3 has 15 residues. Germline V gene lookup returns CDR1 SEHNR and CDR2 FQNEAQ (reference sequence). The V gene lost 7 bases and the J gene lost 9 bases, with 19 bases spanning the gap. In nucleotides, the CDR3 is TGTGCCAGCACCCTGTGGGACGCCAGGGGTTCACCCCTCCACTTT. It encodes CASTLWDARGSPLHF.

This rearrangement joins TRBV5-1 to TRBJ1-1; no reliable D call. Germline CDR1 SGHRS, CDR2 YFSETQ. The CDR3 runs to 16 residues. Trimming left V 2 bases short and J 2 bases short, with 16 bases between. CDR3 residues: CASSFGLKSANTEAFF. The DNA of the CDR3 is TGCGCCAGCAGCTTTGGTCTGAAATCAGCAAACACTGAAGCTTTCTTT.

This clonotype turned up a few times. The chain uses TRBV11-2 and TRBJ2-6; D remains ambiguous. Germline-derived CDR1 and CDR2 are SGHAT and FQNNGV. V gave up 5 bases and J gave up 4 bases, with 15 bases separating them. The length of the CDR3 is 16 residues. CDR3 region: CASSRVGLSGANVLTF. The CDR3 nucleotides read TGTGCCAGCAGCCGCGTCGGCCTCTCCGGGGCCAACGTCCTGACTTTC.

CDR3 protein: CAWSYSGELFF. The CDR3 DNA reads as TGTGCCTGGAGTTATTCCGGGGAGCTGTTTTTT. V gene TRBV30 combines with J gene TRBJ2-2, with no clear D. CDR3 length: 11 residues. Trimming left V 2 bases short and J 6 bases short, with 4 bases between. Germline assignment: CDR1 GTSNPN and CDR2 SVGIG (reference sequence).

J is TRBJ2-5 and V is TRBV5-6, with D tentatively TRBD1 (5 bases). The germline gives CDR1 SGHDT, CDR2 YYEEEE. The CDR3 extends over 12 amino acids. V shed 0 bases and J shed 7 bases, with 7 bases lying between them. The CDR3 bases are TGTGCCAGCAGCTTGGGGACACTGACCCAGTACTTC. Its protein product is CASSLGTLTQYF. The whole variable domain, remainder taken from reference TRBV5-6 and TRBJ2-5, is DAGVTQSPTHLIKTRGQQVTLRCSPKSGHDTVSWYQQALGQGPQFIFQYYEEEERQRGNFPDRFSGHQFPNYSSELNVNALLLGDSALYLCASSLGTLTQYFGPGTRLLVL.

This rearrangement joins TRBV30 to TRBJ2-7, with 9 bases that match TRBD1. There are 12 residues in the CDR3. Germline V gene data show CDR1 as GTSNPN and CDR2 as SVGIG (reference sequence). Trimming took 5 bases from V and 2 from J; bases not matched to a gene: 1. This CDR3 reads CAWDRGAYEQYF. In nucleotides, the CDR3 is TGTGCCTGGGACAGGGGGGCCTACGAGCAGTACTTC. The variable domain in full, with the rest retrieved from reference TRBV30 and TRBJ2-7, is SQTIHQWPATLVQPVGSPLSLECTVEGTSNPNLYWYRQAAGRGLQLLFYSVGIGQISSEVPQNLSASRPQDRQFILSSKKLLLSDSGFYLCAWDRGAYEQYFGPGTRLTVT.